Listed below are T cell receptor beta chains from one sample, sequenced in a study of blood T cells in healthy people across ages. In TCRdb, the 5' RACE reads were re-called with MiXCR into one record per CDR3 protein. The sample holds over 1,500,000 distinct CDR3 sequences, less than 50% seen once. The specimen was blood. These receptors were obtained from a woman in her 40s in good health. Both conserved end residues are part of each CDR3. The D gene is left open where the match is weak. A clone size is listed for some rows: how often the clone was seen (once, few, many), or a class if it is expanded.

D: .; J: TRBJ2-1; V: TRBV4-2; size: few; DNA: TGTGCCAGCAGCCAAGAATCGTCCGCGGGGTCTACCTACAATGAGCAGTTCTTC; CDR3: CASSQESSAGSTYNEQFF
D: .; J: TRBJ1-5; V: TRBV20-1; size: .; DNA: TGCAGTGCCTCCTCGGAAGGCAATCAGCCCCAGCATTTT; CDR3: CSASSEGNQPQHF
D: .; J: TRBJ2-1; V: TRBV15; size: few; DNA: TGTGCCACCAGCGGGTCCGGGACGGACGACTACAATGAGCAGTTCTTC; CDR3: CATSGSGTDDYNEQFF
D: .; J: TRBJ2-5; V: TRBV7-2; size: .; DNA: TGTGCCAGCAGCCGCCCGGGACGGACGGGAGAGACCCAGTACTTC; CDR3: CASSRPGRTGETQYF
D: .; J: TRBJ2-1; V: TRBV7-3; size: .; DNA: TGTGCCAGCAGCGCCGGGCAGGCCCATGAGCAGTTCTTC; CDR3: CASSAGQAHEQFF
D: TRBD1; J: TRBJ1-2; V: TRBV7-2; size: .; DNA: TGTGCCAGCAGCTGGGGACAGGGGGCTCGCTATGGCTACACCTTC; CDR3: CASSWGQGARYGYTF
D: .; J: TRBJ2-3; V: TRBV27; size: .; DNA: TGTGCCAGCAGTTTGCGACCGGGGACGCAGTATTTT; CDR3: CASSLRPGTQYF
D: .; J: TRBJ1-1; V: TRBV25-1; size: .; DNA: TGTGCCAGCAGTGAATCCGGGGCGGGGAACACTGAAGCTTTCTTT; CDR3: CASSESGAGNTEAFF
D: TRBD1; J: TRBJ2-4; V: TRBV5-1; size: .; DNA: TGCGCCAGCAGCTTTAAGCGATTAAGGGACAGGGGTGACATTCAGTACTTC; CDR3: CASSFKRLRDRGDIQYF
D: TRBD2; J: TRBJ2-3; V: TRBV6-2/TRBV6-3; size: .; DNA: TGTGCCAGCAGTTACCCTGCGGGGGGCCGATTCGACACAGATACGCAGTATTTT; CDR3: CASSYPAGGRFDTDTQYF
D: TRBD2; J: TRBJ2-1; V: TRBV29-1; size: few; DNA: TGCAGCGTCGGGGAAGAACGGGGGGGGCGCCCCGATGAGCAGTTCTTC; CDR3: CSVGEERGGRPDEQFF
D: .; J: TRBJ1-1; V: TRBV6-1; size: .; DNA: TGTGCCAGCAGTACACTACAGGGCGACACTGAAGCTTTCTTT; CDR3: CASSTLQGDTEAFF
D: .; J: TRBJ1-2; V: TRBV18; size: .; DNA: TGTGCCAGCTCACCTGGGGACAACCCTAACTATGGCTACACCTTC; CDR3: CASSPGDNPNYGYTF
D: TRBD1; J: TRBJ1-2; V: TRBV28; size: few; DNA: TGTGCCAGCAGTCTCATGACAGGGGACAGTGGGGACTATGGCTACACCTTC; CDR3: CASSLMTGDSGDYGYTF
D: TRBD1; J: TRBJ1-1; V: TRBV28; size: .; DNA: TGTGCCAGCAGTCCCCGACAGGGGGCAACTGAAGCTTTCTTT; CDR3: CASSPRQGATEAFF
D: .; J: TRBJ2-6; V: TRBV7-2; size: .; DNA: TGTGCCAGCAGTCGCGACATCTCTGGGACCAACGTCCTGACTTTC; CDR3: CASSRDISGTNVLTF
D: .; J: TRBJ2-1; V: TRBV6-6; size: .; DNA: TGTGCCAGCACACAAGGGGGGCGCAGCTTCAATGAGCAGTTCTTC; CDR3: CASTQGGRSFNEQFF
D: TRBD2; J: TRBJ2-7; V: TRBV28; size: few; DNA: TGTGCCAGCAGTTTATTCAAGGGACTAGCGGATTCCTACGAGCAGTACTTC; CDR3: CASSLFKGLADSYEQYF
D: TRBD1; J: TRBJ2-3; V: TRBV11-3; size: .; DNA: TGTGCCAGCATCCCAGGGGGCGTGAATACGCAGTATTTT; CDR3: CASIPGGVNTQYF
D: .; J: TRBJ2-5; V: TRBV3-1; size: few; DNA: TGTGCCAGCAGCCAAGATAGTTTCCGGGGTCGAGAGACCCAGTACTTC; CDR3: CASSQDSFRGRETQYF
D: TRBD1; J: TRBJ1-2; V: TRBV6-5; size: once; DNA: TGTGCCAGCAGTTACGGGGACAGGGTGAGGTCCCAGTGGGCCTATGGCTACACCTTC; CDR3: CASSYGDRVRSQWAYGYTF
D: .; J: TRBJ1-2; V: TRBV29-1; size: few; DNA: TGCAGCGTGGACTTAGGGGGGAAGGTTGGCTACACCTTC; CDR3: CSVDLGGKVGYTF